This T cell receptor beta chain was documented in a study of cytotoxic CD8 clonotypes in ibrutinib-treated CLL. As for the study in general: The patient breakdown showed 10 to 12 relapsed/refractory and some 16 treatment-naive cases, with approximately 18 IGHV unmutated.

Overall study results and limits: Timing of sampling differed between sustained-remission and progressing patients.

The CDR3 has 14 amino acids. Per germline, CDR1 SGHRS and CDR2 YFSETQ. V dropped 4 bases and J dropped 3 bases, with 13 bases sitting between them. As regards this clone: Its antigen is unknown.

Clones were sequenced by immunoSEQ multiplex PCR, and TCRdb holds only the in-frame ones, with some missing. The top ten hold roughly 13% of the sample, which has 150,000 or so clones, around three quarters seen once. This specimen was PBMCs, taken after 12 months of ibrutinib treatment. This TCR came from a human donor with chronic lymphocytic leukemia. The V gene is TRBV5-1, the J gene TRBJ1-1, with no clear D. CDR3 in DNA: TGCGCCAGCAGCGCCTCGGGAGGAGACACTGAAGCTTTCTTT. This codes for CASSASGGDTEAFF.